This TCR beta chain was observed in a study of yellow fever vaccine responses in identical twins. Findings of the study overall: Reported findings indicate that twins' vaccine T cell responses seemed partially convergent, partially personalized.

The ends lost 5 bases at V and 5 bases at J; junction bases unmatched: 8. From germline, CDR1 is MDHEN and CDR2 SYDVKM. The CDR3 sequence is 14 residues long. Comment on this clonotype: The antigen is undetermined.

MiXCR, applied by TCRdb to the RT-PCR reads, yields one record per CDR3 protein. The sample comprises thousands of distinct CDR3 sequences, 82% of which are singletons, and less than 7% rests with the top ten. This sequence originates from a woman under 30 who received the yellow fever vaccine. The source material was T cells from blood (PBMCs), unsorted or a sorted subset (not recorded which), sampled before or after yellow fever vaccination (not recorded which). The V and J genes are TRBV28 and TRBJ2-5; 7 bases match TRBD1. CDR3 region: CASSLTTGPETQYF. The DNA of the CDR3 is TGTGCCAGCAGTCTCACGACAGGGCCCGAGACCCAGTACTTC. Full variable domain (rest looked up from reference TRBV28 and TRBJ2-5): DVKVTQSSRYLVKRTGEKVFLECVQDMDHENMFWYRQDPGLGLRLIYFSYDVKMKEKGDIPEGYSVSREKKERFSLILESASTNQTSMYLCASSLTTGPETQYFGPGTRLLVL.